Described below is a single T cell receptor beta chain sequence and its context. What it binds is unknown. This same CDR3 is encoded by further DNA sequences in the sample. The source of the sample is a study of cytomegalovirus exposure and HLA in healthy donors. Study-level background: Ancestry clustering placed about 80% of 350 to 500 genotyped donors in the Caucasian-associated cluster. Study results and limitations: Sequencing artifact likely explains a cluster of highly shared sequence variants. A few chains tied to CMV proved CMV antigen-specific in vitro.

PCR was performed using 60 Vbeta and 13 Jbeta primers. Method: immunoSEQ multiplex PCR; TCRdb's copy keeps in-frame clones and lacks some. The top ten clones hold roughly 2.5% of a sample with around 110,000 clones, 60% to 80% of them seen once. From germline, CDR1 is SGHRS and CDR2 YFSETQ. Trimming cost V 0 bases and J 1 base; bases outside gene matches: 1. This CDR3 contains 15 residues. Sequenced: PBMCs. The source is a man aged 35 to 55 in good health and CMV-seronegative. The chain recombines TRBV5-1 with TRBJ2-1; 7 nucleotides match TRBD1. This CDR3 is CASSLGQGSYNEQFF. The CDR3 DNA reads TGCGCCAGCAGCTTGGGACAGGGATCCTACAATGAGCAGTTCTTC.